Only a few counts were recorded for the clone carrying this T cell receptor (beta chain). Just one base apart from a much larger clone, this may be a read error. Distinct nucleotide sequences in the sample also encode this CDR3. These data are taken from a study of shared clonotypes between healthy human individuals. Profiling relied on immunoSEQ multiplex PCR, and the TCRdb table lists in-frame clones only, not all of them. The sample comprises fewer than 550,000 clones, approximately 79% of which are singletons, and around 12% rests with the top ten. The CDR3 loop spans 14 amino acids. Germline trimming cut 4 bases from V and 5 bases from J; bases unmatched to any gene: 7. Germline lookup yields CDR1 GTSNPN and CDR2 SVGIG (reference sequence).

The receptor comes from a woman in her thirties or forties in good health. Some clones in this sample may be carry-over from other donors' samples. The chain uses TRBV30 and TRBJ2-5; 10 nucleotides match TRBD2. Sequenced: PBMCs. For the CDR3, the DNA is TGTGCCTGGACTAGCGGGAGTTTTCAGGAGACCCAGTACTTC. Translation gives CAWTSGSFQETQYF.